This entry lists 31 T cell receptor beta chains sequenced from one sample in a study of shared clonotypes between healthy human individuals (TCRdb year 2020). CD8 naive samples consisted of CD45RO-negative cells that were positively selected for CCR7, yielding a CD45RA+CCR7+ population without TemRA cells. The library was made by the immunoSEQ multiplex PCR assay. TCRdb stores this immuneACCESS table with in-frame sequences only. Part of the clones is absent; in the studies checked, under half of the shortfall reflects unresolved V genes, and no reason is known for the rest. For this sample the table gives 700,000 to 950,000 clones, of which about 96% were detected only once. Around 0.25% of the sample is in the top ten clones. The sequenced sample was naive CD8+ T cells sorted from blood. Interpreted using the paper, the cell subset or site label stands for: CD45RA+CCR7+. The receptor set was obtained from a young man in good health.

This clone was seen only once. The chain uses TRBV4-1 and TRBJ1-2, with D possibly being TRBD1 (5 bases). The germline V gene has CDR1 MGHRA and CDR2 YSYEKL. The CDR3 totals 14 residues. V was trimmed by 2 bases and J by 3 bases, leaving 10 bases between them. DNA for the CDR3: TGCGCCAGCAGCCAACAGGGATCGGACTATGGCTACACCTTC. This sequence encodes CASSQQGSDYGYTF.

The J gene is TRBJ2-2, the V gene TRBV6-6, with D uncertain. V lost 6 bases and J 1 base, leaving 15 bases between the germline ends. The germline gives CDR1 MNHNY, CDR2 SVGAGI (reference sequence). The CDR3 has 16 amino acids. The CDR3 loop is CASSHQSRVNTGELFF. The CDR3 coding sequence is TGTGCCAGCAGCCACCAGAGCCGTGTGAACACCGGGGAGCTGTTTTTT.

The V and J genes are TRBV27 and TRBJ2-7, with D maybe TRBD2 (6 bases). Germline V gene lookup returns CDR1 MNHEY and CDR2 SMNVEV (reference sequence). CDR3 size: 14 residues. V lost 2 bases and J 5 bases, leaving 13 bases between the germline ends. CDR3 sequence (DNA): TGTGCCAGCAGTTTAGGCGGGGCCCCTGACGAGCAGTACTTC. Its translation is CASSLGGAPDEQYF.

This chain joins TRBV27 and TRBJ2-5; D not resolved. Per the germline V gene, CDR1 is MNHEY and CDR2 is SMNVEV (reference sequence). Trimming stripped 5 bases from V and 2 bases from J, with 9 bases between. The CDR3 spans 13 residues. The CDR3 nucleotides are TGTGCCAGCAGTCTCATGAATCAAGAGACCCAGTACTTC. Its translation is CASSLMNQETQYF.

The chain couples TRBV6-5 to TRBJ2-1; 12 nucleotides line up with TRBD2. The germline CDR1 and CDR2 sequences are MNHEY and SVGAGI. The ends lost 5 bases at V and 4 bases at J; junction bases unmatched: 3. The CDR3 sequence is 15 residues long. In DNA, the CDR3 is TGTGCCAGCAGTCACGGACTAGCGGGGTACAATGAGCAGTTCTTC. Translating gives CASSHGLAGYNEQFF.

The CDR3 DNA follows: TGTGCCAGCAGCTTAGATTTCGGGTCTGAAGCTTTCTTT. Translated, it gives CASSLDFGSEAFF. The rearrangement links TRBV11-3 to TRBJ1-1; no clear D gene. Looked up from germline, CDR1 is SGHNT and CDR2 is YENEEA. V gave up 0 bases and J gave up 6 bases, with 8 bases separating them. The CDR3 totals 13 residues.

J is TRBJ2-3 and V is TRBV10-1; either TRBD1 or TRBD2 may fit D (6 bases each). V was cut by 4 bases and J by 4 bases, with 18 bases left in between. The V gene's germline CDR1 is WNHNN and CDR2 SYGVQD (reference sequence). This CDR3 has 16 residues. The CDR3 here is CASSGNRGVIADTQYF. The DNA of the CDR3 is TGCGCCAGCAGTGGAAATAGGGGGGTTATCGCAGATACGCAGTATTTT.

With regard to this clone: Other DNA sequences in this sample translate to the same CDR3. This chain joins TRBV19 and TRBJ2-3; 10 positions agree with TRBD2. J lost 2 bases, V lost 8 bases, and 1 base had no gene match. The CDR3 is 13 residues long. Germline V lookup: CDR1 LNHDA, CDR2 SQIVND (reference sequence). The CDR3 DNA reads as TGTGCCAGTGGACTAGCGGCCACAGATACGCAGTATTTT. Translation gives CASGLAATDTQYF.

V is TRBV7-8 and J is TRBJ1-1; 7 bases are a match to TRBD1. V trimming: 5 bases; J trimming: 5 bases; junction bases outside the gene matches: 11. Germline V gene sequence: CDR1 SGHVS, CDR2 FQNEAQ. The CDR3 is made up of 15 amino acids. CDR3 DNA sequence: TGTGCCAGCAGCGACCCCCCAGGGGGAAGTACTGAAGCTTTCTTT. Amino acids: CASSDPPGGSTEAFF.

This clone was recorded only once. The chain joins TRBV7-6 to TRBJ2-3; D possibly corresponds to TRBD2 (5 bases). V was pared by 2 bases and J by 1 base, with 16 bases between. There are 17 residues in the CDR3. CDR1 is SGHVS, CDR2 FNYEAQ, per germline. The CDR3 DNA sequence: TGTGCCAGCAGCTTAACCCCCGCAGCTAGCCGCACAGATACGCAGTATTTT. Its protein product is CASSLTPAASRTDTQYF.

Here the CDR3 DNA reads TGTGCCAGCAGAACTGGGGGCTACGAGCAGTACTTC. Protein product: CASRTGGYEQYF. The chain is built from TRBV28 and TRBJ2-7; D may correspond to TRBD1 or TRBD2 (5 bases each). Germline lookup yields CDR1 MDHEN and CDR2 SYDVKM. The CDR3 contains 12 residues. Deletions cut 6 bases from V and 3 bases from J, with 9 bases between.

This chain joins TRBV27 and TRBJ2-7, with D tentatively TRBD1 (6 bases). The CDR3 length is 15 residues. Per germline, CDR1 MNHEY and CDR2 SMNVEV (reference sequence). The V end lost 2 bases, the J end lost 3 bases, and 14 bases lay between the germline ends. CDR3: CASSLNFGTIYEQYF. CDR3 DNA sequence: TGTGCCAGCAGTTTAAATTTCGGGACAATCTACGAGCAGTACTTC.

In this sample, this clone turned up a few times. This chain uses TRBV29-1 with TRBJ2-1; 9 bases align to TRBD2. Germline V gene data show CDR1 as SQVTM and CDR2 as ANQGSEA. V gave up 3 bases and J gave up 4 bases; unmatched junction bases: 4. CDR3 length: 14 residues. The CDR3 is CSVDSTSGYNEQFF. In DNA, the CDR3 is TGCAGCGTTGATTCGACTAGCGGTTACAATGAGCAGTTCTTC.

This chain uses TRBV5-1 with TRBJ1-1, with D possibly TRBD1 on 5 matching bases. The length of the CDR3 is 14 residues. CDR1 is SGHRS and CDR2 is YFSETQ in the germline V gene. Between the trimmed V and J ends, which lost 2 bases and 3 bases, there was a span of 11 bases. The CDR3 region is CASSFRGPDTEAFF. DNA of the CDR3: TGCGCCAGCAGCTTTAGGGGTCCCGACACTGAAGCTTTCTTT.

The chain couples TRBV5-4 to TRBJ2-7, with 7 positions matching TRBD2. The CDR3 length is 16 residues. J was trimmed by 3 bases and V by 0 bases; bases with no gene match: 9. Germline V gene data show CDR1 as SGHNT and CDR2 as YYREEE (reference sequence). The CDR3 loop is CASSLVTSYSRYEQYF. The CDR3 nucleotides read TGTGCCAGCAGCTTGGTGACTAGCTATTCTCGCTACGAGCAGTACTTC.

The chain combines TRBV29-1 with TRBJ2-1; 11 positions agree with TRBD1. Germline CDR1 and CDR2: SQVTM and ANQGSEA. The CDR3 is 13 residues long. J was trimmed by 15 bases and V by 0 bases; bases with no gene match: 7. As DNA, the CDR3 is TGCAGCGTTGAAGATCAAACGGACAGGGGGCTGTTCTTC. Residues: CSVEDQTDRGLFF.

This rearrangement joins TRBV4-1 to TRBJ2-3; the D gene is possibly TRBD1 (6 bases). CDR1 is MGHRA, CDR2 YSYEKL, per germline. With 1 base removed from V and 2 bases from J, the gap between germline ends came to 16 bases. This CDR3 is 17 amino acids long. The CDR3 region is CASSQVATGQDTDTQYF. As DNA, the CDR3 is TGCGCCAGCAGCCAAGTCGCGACGGGACAAGACACAGATACGCAGTATTTT.

The chain recombines TRBV2 with TRBJ2-1, with 7 nucleotides matching TRBD2. This CDR3 has 10 amino acids. Trimming took 8 bases from V and 8 from J; bases not matched to a gene: 0. CDR1 is SNHLY and CDR2 is FYNNEI in the germline V gene. DNA for the CDR3: TGTGCCAGCGGGGGGGATGAGCAGTTCTTC. Translated, it gives CASGGDEQFF.

V is TRBV5-1 and J is TRBJ1-2; 9 bases align to TRBD1. Germline CDR1 reads SGHRS; CDR2 reads YFSETQ. The CDR3 consists of 16 residues. V gave up 3 bases and J gave up 1 base; unmatched junction bases: 7. In DNA form, the CDR3 reads TGCGCCAGCAGCTCCTCGGACAGGGGCAGTAACTATGGCTACACCTTC. Its translation: CASSSSDRGSNYGYTF. Full variable domain (rest looked up from reference TRBV5-1 and TRBJ1-2): KAGVTQTPRYLIKTRGQQVTLSCSPISGHRSVSWYQQTPGQGLQFLFEYFSETQRNKGNFPGRFSGRQFSNSRSEMNVSTLELGDSALYLCASSSSDRGSNYGYTFGSGTRLTVV.

The chain couples TRBV5-3 to TRBJ1-2; perhaps TRBD1 as D (6 bases). TRBV5-3 is treated as an ORF (open reading frame) with a function not yet certain. This CDR3 region has 13 residues. V lost 3 bases to trimming and J lost 8 bases, with 14 bases between them. The CDR3 DNA reads as TGTGCCAGAAGCTCCCCCGGGGGCCAAGGCTACACCTTC. Its translation is CARSSPGGQGYTF.

The CDR3 loop reads CASSGDRGVSYEQYF. CDR3 DNA sequence: TGTGCCAGCTCTGGGGACAGGGGAGTGTCCTACGAGCAGTACTTC. This chain links TRBV2 with TRBJ2-7, with TRBD1 matching over 10 bases. V lost 8 bases and J lost 1; bases outside the gene matches: 8. This CDR3 region has 15 residues. CDR1 is SNHLY, CDR2 FYNNEI, per germline. Full variable domain (outside the CDR3, taken from reference TRBV2 and TRBJ2-7): EPEVTQTPSHQVTQMGQEVILRCVPISNHLYFYWYRQILGQKVEFLVSFYNNEISEKSEIFDDQFSVERPDGSNFTLKIRSTKLEDSAMYFCASSGDRGVSYEQYFGPGTRLTVT.

The rearrangement joins TRBV7-9 to TRBJ2-2; 10 positions agree with TRBD2. Germline V CDR1 and CDR2: SEHNR, FQNEAQ (reference sequence). V lost 4 bases and J lost 5; bases outside the gene matches: 1. This CDR3 comprises 14 residues. The CDR3, as DNA: TGTGCCAGCAGCTCTAGCGGGAGAACCGGGGAGCTGTTTTTT. It yields the protein CASSSSGRTGELFF.

The chain has TRBV10-3 and TRBJ2-5, with TRBD1 matching 9 bases. CDR3 length: 16 residues. V shed 4 bases and J 4 bases; nucleotides not matched to a gene: 10. Germline V gives CDR1 ENHRY, CDR2 SYGVKD. This chain's CDR3 is CAISGGDRDGGETQYF. CDR3 nucleotides: TGTGCCATCAGTGGCGGGGACAGGGATGGAGGAGAGACCCAGTACTTC.

The chain combines TRBV29-1 with TRBJ2-1; 9 bases agree with TRBD2. Per the germline V gene, CDR1 is SQVTM and CDR2 is ANQGSEA. Trimming at V came to 3 bases and at J to 0 bases, leaving 15 bases not matched to a gene. The CDR3 has 19 residues. The CDR3 DNA follows: TGCAGCGTTGACTACGTAACTAGCGGGCGTCTCAGCTCCTACAATGAGCAGTTCTTC. It encodes CSVDYVTSGRLSSYNEQFF.

The chain joins TRBV7-8 to TRBJ2-3; D unresolved. The CDR3 covers 14 residues. Looked up from germline, CDR1 is SGHVS and CDR2 is FQNEAQ. Trimming removed 0 bases from V and 3 bases from J, with 7 bases in between. The CDR3 DNA is TGTGCCAGCAGCTTAGCCCCGGTTACAGATACGCAGTATTTT. Translated: CASSLAPVTDTQYF.

The chain recombines TRBV28 with TRBJ2-1; TRBD2 matches at 10 bases. CDR1 and CDR2 from the germline V gene are MDHEN and SYDVKM. With V trimmed by 5 bases and J by 9 bases, 4 bases remained unmatched. The CDR3 length is 13 residues. CDR3 nucleotide sequence: TGTGCCAGCAGTCTAGCGGGAGTAGGTGAGCAGTTCTTC. As protein: CASSLAGVGEQFF.

The chain joins TRBV13 to TRBJ2-5; 13 bases are shared with TRBD2. The J segment lost 2 bases and the V segment lost 4 bases, leaving 1 base of the junction unmatched. CDR1 PRHDT and CDR2 FYEKMQ come from the germline V gene (reference sequence). The CDR3 loop spans 15 amino acids. The CDR3 DNA reads as TGTGCCAGCAGCTCGGGACTAGCGGGACAAGAGACCCAGTACTTC. Its translation: CASSSGLAGQETQYF.

Here the CDR3 reads CASSRDYYYEQYF. CDR3 nucleotide sequence: TGTGCCAGCAGCCGGGACTATTACTACGAGCAGTACTTC. The rearrangement links TRBV7-3 to TRBJ2-7; 7 nucleotides match TRBD2. Germline assignment: CDR1 SGHTA and CDR2 FQGTGA. The V and J ends lost 5 bases and 3 bases, in that order; junction bases with no gene match: 4. The CDR3 consists of 13 residues.

This chain joins TRBV13 and TRBJ2-7; 7 positions agree with TRBD2. CDR1 PRHDT and CDR2 FYEKMQ come from the germline V gene (reference sequence). CDR3 length equals 15 residues. V was clipped by 4 bases and J by 3 bases; unmatched bases: 9. The CDR3 reads CASSSEGRAFYEQYF. The CDR3 region has the DNA TGTGCCAGCAGCTCGGAAGGGAGGGCCTTCTACGAGCAGTACTTC.

The V gene is TRBV13, the J gene TRBJ1-1; TRBD1 agrees at 7 bases. Germline trimming cut 2 bases from V and 8 bases from J; bases unmatched to any gene: 8. From germline, CDR1 is PRHDT and CDR2 FYEKMQ (reference sequence). This CDR3 comprises 14 residues. The CDR3 region has the DNA TGTGCCAGCAGCTTATCAAATCGCAGGGGGGAAGCTTTCTTT. As protein: CASSLSNRRGEAFF.

V gene TRBV19 combines with J gene TRBJ2-2, with 7 positions matching TRBD2. Germline V gives CDR1 LNHDA, CDR2 SQIVND (reference sequence). This CDR3 is 16 amino acids long. V was pared by 4 bases and J by 2 bases, with 7 bases of the junction left unmatched. DNA for the CDR3: TGTGCCAGTAGTACTCGAAGCGGGAAAAACACCGGGGAGCTGTTTTTT. Translated, it gives CASSTRSGKNTGELFF.